This T cell receptor beta chain emerged from a study of T cells in Graves' hyperthyroidism and ophthalmopathy (dated by TCRdb to between 2017 and 2020). Regarding the study in general: Peripheral blood samples were taken at the time of initial diagnosis, prior to any treatment. Whether ophthalmopathy could be predicted prospectively was tested in an independent validation cohort made up of 18 hyperthyroidism patients plus 17 patients who later progressed to ophthalmopathy. A discovery cohort of around 98 patients, about 40 with Graves' ophthalmopathy and 55 to 60 with stable Graves' hyperthyroidism, was used to find distinguishing TCR V-J signatures. The study also compared thyroid tissue and blood T-cell repertoires from about six Graves' hyperthyroidism patients. After blood sampling, hyperthyroidism patients were treated with methimazole at a starting dose of 30 mg daily, and ophthalmopathy patients were treated with high-dose intravenous methylprednisolone. The 100 or so discovery patients were randomly split 7:3 into training and test sets. According to the paper, TCR Vbeta CDR3 sequencing was carried out on over 130 peripheral blood samples, which came from 40 to 45 ophthalmopathy, under 85 hyperthyroidism and roughly 17 progressor patients. Paper-wide results and their limitations: Blood samples also contained most of the expanded thyroid clonotypes (frequency above 0.001), which suggests that blood repertoires may reflect thyroid immune responses. Sample size was not statistically predetermined, and blinding of investigators to group allocation was not performed. A model built on a 13 V-J signature distinguished ophthalmopathy from stable hyperthyroidism, reaching over 85% sensitivity and around 81% specificity in cross-validation and 80%/75% in testing. During validation, the model predicted progression to ophthalmopathy a median of around six months ahead of onset, with around 70% sensitivity and about 75% specificity.

In the ophthalmopathy patients, disease was moderately to severely active, with a Clinical Activity Score of 3 or more, a NOSPECS grade of 4 or more, and a duration of less than 3 months. Any patient with an uncontrolled infection, another autoimmune disease, pregnancy or lactation was excluded. Diagnoses were established on the basis of clinical symptoms, serum thyroxine and TRAb, thyroid ultrasound, and orbital computed tomography. PBMCs were isolated from about 9.1 ml of fresh peripheral blood by Ficoll-Paque density gradient centrifugation. Total RNA was extracted with Trizol reagent, and quality was checked on an Agilent 2100 Bioanalyzer. The table lists this clonotype with many counts. Its antigen has not been determined. No base quality information exists; no much larger clone differs at one position. The TCR beta CDR3 regions were amplified from the RNA transcripts. The TCR CDR3 was subjected to a first round of RT-PCR using the HTBI primer set and the Qiagen OneStep RT-PCR kit. Libraries were constructed in a second round of multiplex PCR, after which size selection and purification were carried out. Paired-end sequencing of the libraries was performed with 100 bp reads on an Illumina HiSeq2000. On the study's bioinformatics: Raw data were processed with SOAPnuke, discarding reads with adapters, uncalled bases, mean Phred below 15, or no exact constant-primer or identifier match. High-quality paired reads were merged using COPE v1.2.5, and each unique nucleotide sequence was defined as a clonotype. MiTCR v1.1 was used to align the clonotypes against IMGT TRBV, TRBD and TRBJ reference segments. Analysis was restricted to V-J combinations with a frequency above 0.0001, which covered 99.2% of repertoires. A TCS score was defined as the ratio of F50 (clonal expansion) to E x V (chaos), with BLOSUM62-based TCRdist applied between CDR3 peptides within each V-J. Welch's t-statistics and random forest reduced roughly 540 V-J features to 10 to 15, which were used in a naive Bayes classifier (R e1071). TCRdb's own reprocessing of the public reads used fastp at Q25 and MiXCR and kept productive beta chains. When rows share a CDR3 protein, they turn into one entry using the most common DNA and genes. TCRdb, rather than the study authors, made the V and J calls. Counted in this sample were about 500,000 distinct CDR3 sequences; under 20% of them appeared once. Approximately 18% of the sample is in the top ten clones.

V gives up 6 bases and J gives up 7 bases, and the segment between their germline ends measures 10 bases. The cysteine opens and the phenylalanine closes a CDR3 of 12 amino acids. CDR3 DNA only is kept here, 36 bases in frame from base 1. Via the germline V gene, CDR1 is MNHNS and CDR2 SASEGT. The chain is encoded by TRBV6-1 joined to TRBJ1-5; no confident D gene assignment can be made. This receptor was obtained from a woman aged 18 to 35 with Graves' ophthalmopathy. Sequenced sample: blood. DNA sequence: TGTGCCAGCAGCTCGTACCGGCAGCCCCAGCATTTT. This yields the protein CASSSYRQPQHF.